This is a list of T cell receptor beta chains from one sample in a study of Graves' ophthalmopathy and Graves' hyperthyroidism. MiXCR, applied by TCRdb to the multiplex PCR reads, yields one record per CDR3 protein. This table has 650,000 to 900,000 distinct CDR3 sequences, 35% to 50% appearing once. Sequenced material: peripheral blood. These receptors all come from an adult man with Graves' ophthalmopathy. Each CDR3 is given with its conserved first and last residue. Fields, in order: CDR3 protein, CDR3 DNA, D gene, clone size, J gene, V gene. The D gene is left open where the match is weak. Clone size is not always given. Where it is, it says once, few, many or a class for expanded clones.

CAIADRDRGGLAFNRYF	TGTGCCATCGCAGACCGGGACAGGGGCGGACTAGCTTTTAATCGGTACTTC	TRBD1	few	TRBJ2-7	TRBV10-3
CSAGLAGHSSYEQYF	TGCAGTGCTGGACTAGCGGGACACAGCTCCTACGAGCAGTACTTC	TRBD2	.	TRBJ2-7	TRBV20-1
CASSPKWGWNEQYF	TGTGCCAGCAGCCCGAAGTGGGGGTGGAACGAGCAGTACTTC	.	.	TRBJ2-7	TRBV28
CASSSTEYSEQYF	TGTGCCAGCAGCTCGACGGAATATAGCGAGCAGTACTTC	.	.	TRBJ2-7	TRBV7-9
CAGTGGSGTQYF	TGTGCCGGTACGGGAGGGTCCGGGACCCAGTACTTC	TRBD2	once	TRBJ2-5	TRBV2
CASSFSITEAFF	TGTGCCAGCAGTTTTAGTATTACTGAAGCTTTCTTT	.	.	TRBJ1-1	TRBV25-1
CSVIAGGRYEQYF	TGCAGCGTGATAGCGGGAGGACGGTACGAGCAGTACTTC	TRBD2	many	TRBJ2-7	TRBV29-1
CAISARTGGRASQETQCF	TGTGCCATCAGCGCACGGACAGGGGGGCGTGCTTCACAAGAGACCCAGTGCTTC	TRBD1	once	TRBJ2-5	TRBV10-3
CASSLTAASNYGYTF	TGTGCCAGCAGCTTAACAGCAGCTTCTAACTATGGCTACACCTTC	.	few	TRBJ1-2	TRBV7-2
CASSRVAEETQYF	TGTGCCAGCAGCCGGGTGGCGGAGGAGACCCAGTACTTC	.	once	TRBJ2-5	TRBV7-7
CASSLTGTAFNEKLFF	TGTGCCAGCAGCTTAACTGGGACAGCTTTTAATGAAAAACTGTTTTTT	TRBD1	few	TRBJ1-4	TRBV7-9
CASSVASTGDEQYF	TGTGCCAGCAGCGTAGCCTCGACAGGGGACGAGCAGTACTTC	TRBD1	few	TRBJ2-7	TRBV9
CASSYIRGTQWDQPQHF	TGTGCCAGCAGTTATATAAGGGGGACGCAGTGGGATCAGCCCCAGCATTTT	.	.	TRBJ1-5	TRBV10-3
CSVGTGRDEQYF	TGCAGCGTGGGGACAGGGCGGGACGAGCAGTACTTC	TRBD1	.	TRBJ2-7	TRBV29-1
CAITPTGTVVQETQYF	TGTGCCATCACTCCCACCGGGACGGTGGTCCAAGAGACCCAGTACTTC	.	.	TRBJ2-5	TRBV10-3
CATGAIYTGELFF	TGTGCCACGGGGGCGATTTACACCGGGGAGCTGTTTTTT	.	.	TRBJ2-2	TRBV19
CASSIGHLNTEAFF	TGTGCCAGTAGTATAGGACATTTGAACACTGAAGCTTTCTTT	.	few	TRBJ1-1	TRBV19
CASNRDSSTGELFF	TGTGCCAGCAATCGGGATTCTAGCACCGGGGAGCTGTTTTTT	.	.	TRBJ2-2	TRBV11-1
CASLSDQASSYEQYF	TGTGCCAGCCTCTCCGACCAGGCATCTTCCTACGAGCAGTACTTC	.	.	TRBJ2-7	TRBV10-3
CSARVGTSEAFF	TGCAGTGCTAGAGTCGGGACGTCTGAAGCTTTCTTT	.	once	TRBJ1-1	TRBV20-1
CASSPAASGERETQYF	TGTGCCAGCAGCCCCGCAGCATCGGGGGAGAGAGAGACCCAGTACTTC	.	.	TRBJ2-5	TRBV6-1
CARTVATNEKLFF	TGCGCCAGGACGGTTGCAACTAATGAAAAACTGTTTTTT	.	many	TRBJ1-4	TRBV10-1
CASSIGIFRSYTF	TGTGCCAGTAGTATAGGCATCTTCCGGAGCTACACCTTC	.	.	TRBJ1-2	TRBV19
CSVDPQGGTYEQYF	TGCAGCGTTGACCCACAGGGGGGGACCTACGAGCAGTACTTC	.	many	TRBJ2-7	TRBV29-1
CASSPTGGSGAGQPQHF	TGTGCCAGCTCACCCACCGGAGGATCGGGGGCTGGTCAGCCCCAGCATTTT	.	.	TRBJ1-5	TRBV24-1
CANSAGHANTEAFF	TGTGCCAACAGCGCAGGACACGCCAACACTGAAGCTTTCTTT	.	.	TRBJ1-1	TRBV14
CATSDPGTGIYGYTF	TGTGCCACCAGTGACCCAGGGACAGGGATATATGGCTACACCTTC	TRBD1	.	TRBJ1-2	TRBV24-1
CASSADIAGELFF	TGTGCCAGCAGCGCCGACATAGCCGGGGAGCTGTTTTTT	.	.	TRBJ2-2	TRBV7-9
CAIRDAWGNSPLHF	TGTGCCATCAGAGATGCTTGGGGTAATTCACCCCTCCACTTT	.	.	TRBJ1-6	TRBV10-3
CASRLQGRPSPLHF	TGTGCCAGCAGGCTACAGGGACGGCCTTCACCCCTCCACTTT	.	.	TRBJ1-6	TRBV2
CATSRVGTSSYEQYF	TGTGCCACCAGCAGAGTTGGGACAAGCTCCTACGAGCAGTACTTC	.	many	TRBJ2-7	TRBV15
CASSPRPLSAGNTEAFF	TGTGCCAGCTCACCACGTCCACTGTCCGCCGGGAACACTGAAGCTTTCTTT	.	few	TRBJ1-1	TRBV24-1
CASSLSGTAGAQYF	TGTGCCAGCAGCTTATCCGGGACCGCCGGGGCCCAGTACTTC	.	.	TRBJ2-5	TRBV7-2